This T cell receptor beta chain was observed in a study of cytomegalovirus exposure and HLA in healthy donors. PCR was performed using 60 Vbeta and 13 Jbeta primers. The repertoire was sequenced with immunoSEQ multiplex PCR; TCRdb's copy has only in-frame clones and lacks some. The profile shows around 150,000 clones, around 90% of them singletons. The CDR3 has 15 amino acids. CDR1 is ENHRY, CDR2 SYGVKD, per germline. After removal of 6 bases from V and 6 bases from J, the junction contained 9 bases not matched to a gene. The sequencing input was PBMCs. V and J are TRBV10-3 and TRBJ2-2; TRBD2 agrees at 8 bases. The clonotype originates from a woman in her thirties or forties in good health and CMV-seronegative. The CDR3 DNA is TGTGCCATCAGCGATCCGGGACTAGGCCCCGGGGAGCTGTTTTTT. It yields the protein CAISDPGLGPGELFF.